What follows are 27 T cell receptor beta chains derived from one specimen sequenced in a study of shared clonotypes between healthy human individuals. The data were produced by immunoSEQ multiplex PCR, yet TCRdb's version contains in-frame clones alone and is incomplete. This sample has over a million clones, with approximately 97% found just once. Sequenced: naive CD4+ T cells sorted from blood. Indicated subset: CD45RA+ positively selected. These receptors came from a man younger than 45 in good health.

CDR3 sequence reads: CASSVVLGGSQTQYF. As DNA, the CDR3 is TGTGCCAGCAGCGTCGTACTAGGCGGGAGTCAAACGCAGTATTTT. J is TRBJ2-3 and V is TRBV5-4; TRBD2 matches 7 bases. CDR1 and CDR2 (germline): SGHNT, YYREEE (reference sequence). V lost 4 bases to trimming and J lost 9 bases; unmatched junction nucleotides: 14. The length of the CDR3 is 15 residues.

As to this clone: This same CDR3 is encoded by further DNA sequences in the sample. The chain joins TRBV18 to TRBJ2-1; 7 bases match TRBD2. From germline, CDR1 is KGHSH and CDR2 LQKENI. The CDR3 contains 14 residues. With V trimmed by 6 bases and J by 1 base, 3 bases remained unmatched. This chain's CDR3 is CASSPAGSYNEQFF. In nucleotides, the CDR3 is TGTGCCAGCTCTCCAGCGGGATCCTACAATGAGCAGTTCTTC.

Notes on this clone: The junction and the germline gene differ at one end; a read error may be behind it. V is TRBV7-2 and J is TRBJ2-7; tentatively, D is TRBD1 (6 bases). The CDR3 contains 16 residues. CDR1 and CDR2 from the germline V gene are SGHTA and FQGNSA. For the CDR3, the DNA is TGTGCCAGCAGCTTAGGAGCGAACAGGGAGCGACCTCAAATGAGCTTC. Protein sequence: CASSLGANRERPQMSF. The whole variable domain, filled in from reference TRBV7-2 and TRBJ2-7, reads GAGVSQSPSNKVTEKGKDVELRCDPISGHTALYWYRQSLGQGLEFLIYFQGNSAPDKSGLPSDRFSAERTGGSVSTLTIQRTQQEDSAVYLCASSLGANRERPQMSFGPGTRLTVT.

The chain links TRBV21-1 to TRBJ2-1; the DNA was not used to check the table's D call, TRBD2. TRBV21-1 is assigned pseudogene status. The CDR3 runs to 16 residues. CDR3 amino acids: CASSKGGGARYNEQFF. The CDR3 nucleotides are TGTGCCAGCAGCAAAGGAGGGGGGGCCCGCTACAATGAGCAGTTCTTC.

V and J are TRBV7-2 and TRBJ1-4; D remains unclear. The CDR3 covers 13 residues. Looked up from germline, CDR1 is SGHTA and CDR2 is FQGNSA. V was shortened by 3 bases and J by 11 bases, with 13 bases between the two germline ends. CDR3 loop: CASSFGFGEKLFF. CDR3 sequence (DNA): TGTGCCAGCAGCTTCGGGTTCGGGGAGAAACTGTTTTTT.

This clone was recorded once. The CDR3 sequence is CASSLLRTGELFF. CDR3 in DNA: TGTGCCAGCAGTCTGTTAAGGACCGGGGAGCTGTTTTTT. The chain uses TRBV6-1 and TRBJ2-2, with unresolved D. Looked up from germline, CDR1 is MNHNS and CDR2 is SASEGT. Trimming left V 5 bases short and J 5 bases short, with 9 bases between. The CDR3 covers 13 residues.

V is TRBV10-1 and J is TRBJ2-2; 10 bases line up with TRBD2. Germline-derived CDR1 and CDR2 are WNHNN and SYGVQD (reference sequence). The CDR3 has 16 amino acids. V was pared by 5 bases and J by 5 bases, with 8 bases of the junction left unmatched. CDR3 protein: CASSSGRAAMTGELFF. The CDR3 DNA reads TGCGCCAGCAGTAGCGGGAGGGCCGCGATGACCGGGGAGCTGTTTTTT.

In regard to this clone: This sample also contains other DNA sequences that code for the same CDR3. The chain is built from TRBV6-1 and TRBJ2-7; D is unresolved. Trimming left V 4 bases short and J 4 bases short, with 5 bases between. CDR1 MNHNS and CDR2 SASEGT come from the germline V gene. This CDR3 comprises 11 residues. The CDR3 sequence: CASSGAYEQYF. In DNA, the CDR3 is TGTGCCAGCAGTGGAGCTTACGAGCAGTACTTC.

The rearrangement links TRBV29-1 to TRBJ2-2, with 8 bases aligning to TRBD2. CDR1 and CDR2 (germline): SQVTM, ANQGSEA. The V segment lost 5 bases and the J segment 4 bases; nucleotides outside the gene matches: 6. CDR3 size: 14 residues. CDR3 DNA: TGCAGCGTTCGAGCGGGAGTCGGCACCGGGGAGCTGTTTTTT. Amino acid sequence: CSVRAGVGTGELFF.

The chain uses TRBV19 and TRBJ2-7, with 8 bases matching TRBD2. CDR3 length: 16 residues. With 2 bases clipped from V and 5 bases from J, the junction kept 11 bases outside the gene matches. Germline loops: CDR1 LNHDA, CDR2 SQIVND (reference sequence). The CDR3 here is CASSIILVGRVHEQYF. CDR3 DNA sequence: TGTGCCAGTAGTATAATCCTTGTCGGGAGGGTCCACGAGCAGTACTTC. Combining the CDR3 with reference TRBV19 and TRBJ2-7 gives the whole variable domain DGGITQSPKYLFRKEGQNVTLSCEQNLNHDAMYWYRQDPGQGLRLIYYSQIVNDFQKGDIAEGYSVSREKKESFPLTVTSAQKNPTAFYLCASSIILVGRVHEQYFGPGTRLTVT.

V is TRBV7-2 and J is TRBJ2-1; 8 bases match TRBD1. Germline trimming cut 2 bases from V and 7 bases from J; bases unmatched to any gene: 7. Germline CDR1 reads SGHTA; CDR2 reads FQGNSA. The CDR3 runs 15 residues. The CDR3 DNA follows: TGTGCCAGCAGCTTATGGCAGGGACAGGTTAATGAGCAGTTCTTC. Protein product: CASSLWQGQVNEQFF.

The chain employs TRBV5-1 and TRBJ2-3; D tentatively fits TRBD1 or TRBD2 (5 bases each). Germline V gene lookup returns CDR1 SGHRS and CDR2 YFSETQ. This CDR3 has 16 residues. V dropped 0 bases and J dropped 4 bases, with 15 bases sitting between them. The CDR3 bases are TGCGCCAGCAGCTTGGTAGGAGGATGGGGCGCAGATACGCAGTATTTT. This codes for CASSLVGGWGADTQYF. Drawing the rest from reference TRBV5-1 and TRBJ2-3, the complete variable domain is KAGVTQTPRYLIKTRGQQVTLSCSPISGHRSVSWYQQTPGQGLQFLFEYFSETQRNKGNFPGRFSGRQFSNSRSEMNVSTLELGDSALYLCASSLVGGWGADTQYFGPGTRLTVL.

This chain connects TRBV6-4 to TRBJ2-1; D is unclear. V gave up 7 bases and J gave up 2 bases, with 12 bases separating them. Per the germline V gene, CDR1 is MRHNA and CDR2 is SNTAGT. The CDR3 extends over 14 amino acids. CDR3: CASMIGPTYNEQFF. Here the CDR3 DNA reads TGTGCCAGCATGATCGGGCCTACCTACAATGAGCAGTTCTTC.

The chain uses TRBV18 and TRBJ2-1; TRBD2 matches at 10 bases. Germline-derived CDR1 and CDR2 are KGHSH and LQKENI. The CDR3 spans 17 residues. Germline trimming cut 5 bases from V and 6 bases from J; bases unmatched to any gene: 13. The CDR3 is CASSNRSGTSVLNEQFF. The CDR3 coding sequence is TGTGCCAGCTCAAATCGGTCCGGGACTAGCGTACTCAATGAGCAGTTCTTC.

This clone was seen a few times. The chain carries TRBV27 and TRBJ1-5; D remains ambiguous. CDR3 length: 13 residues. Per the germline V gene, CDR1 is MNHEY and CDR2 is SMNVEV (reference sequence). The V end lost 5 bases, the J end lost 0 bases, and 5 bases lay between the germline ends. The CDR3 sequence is CASSGLSNQPQHF. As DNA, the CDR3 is TGTGCCAGCAGTGGCCTTAGCAATCAGCCCCAGCATTTT.

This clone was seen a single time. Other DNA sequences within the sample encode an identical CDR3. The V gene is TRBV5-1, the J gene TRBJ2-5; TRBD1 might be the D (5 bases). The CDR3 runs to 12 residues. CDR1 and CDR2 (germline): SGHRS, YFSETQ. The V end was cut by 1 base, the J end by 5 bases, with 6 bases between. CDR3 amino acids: CASSLKGETQYF. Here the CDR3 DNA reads TGCGCCAGCAGCTTGAAGGGGGAGACCCAGTACTTC.

CDR3 amino acids: CASSPVVGDRGDYGYTF. Here the CDR3 DNA reads TGTGCCAGCAGCCCGGTAGTAGGGGACAGAGGTGACTATGGCTACACCTTC. The chain uses TRBV7-9 and TRBJ1-2; TRBD1 aligns across 7 bases. The CDR3 covers 17 residues. The V segment lost 5 bases and the J segment 3 bases; nucleotides outside the gene matches: 15. Germline V gene data show CDR1 as SEHNR and CDR2 as FQNEAQ (reference sequence).

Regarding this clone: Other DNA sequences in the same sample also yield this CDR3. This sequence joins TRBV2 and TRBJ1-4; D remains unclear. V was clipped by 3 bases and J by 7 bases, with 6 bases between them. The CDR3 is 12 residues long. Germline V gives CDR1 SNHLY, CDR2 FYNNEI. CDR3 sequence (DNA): TGTGCCAGCAGTGAGGAGCGTGAAAAACTGTTTTTT. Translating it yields CASSEEREKLFF.

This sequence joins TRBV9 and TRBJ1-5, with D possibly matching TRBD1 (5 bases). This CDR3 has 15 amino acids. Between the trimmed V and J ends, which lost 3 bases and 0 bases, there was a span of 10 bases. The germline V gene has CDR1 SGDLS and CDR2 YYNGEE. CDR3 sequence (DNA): TGTGCCAGCAGCGCCGACAGAAATAGCAATCAGCCCCAGCATTTT. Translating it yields CASSADRNSNQPQHF.

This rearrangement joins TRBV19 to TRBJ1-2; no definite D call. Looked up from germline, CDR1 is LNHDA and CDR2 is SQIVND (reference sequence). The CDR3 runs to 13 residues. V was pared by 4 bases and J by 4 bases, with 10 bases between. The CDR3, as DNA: TGTGCCAGTAGTAATAAGCTCTTCTATGGCTACACCTTC. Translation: CASSNKLFYGYTF.

CDR3 sequence: CASSFFAFMQTTGELFF. In nucleotides, the CDR3 is TGTGCCAGCAGCTTTTTCGCTTTCATGCAGACCACCGGGGAGCTGTTTTTT. The rearrangement links TRBV5-6 to TRBJ2-2; D remains unclear. V was clipped by 2 bases and J by 4 bases, with 18 bases between them. The CDR3 has 17 residues. The germline CDR1 and CDR2 sequences are SGHDT and YYEEEE.

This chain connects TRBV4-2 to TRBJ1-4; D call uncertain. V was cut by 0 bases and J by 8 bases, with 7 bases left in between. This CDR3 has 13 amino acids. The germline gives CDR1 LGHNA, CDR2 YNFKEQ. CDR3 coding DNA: TGTGCCAGCAGCCAAGATTTAGCGGAAAAACTGTTTTTT. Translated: CASSQDLAEKLFF.

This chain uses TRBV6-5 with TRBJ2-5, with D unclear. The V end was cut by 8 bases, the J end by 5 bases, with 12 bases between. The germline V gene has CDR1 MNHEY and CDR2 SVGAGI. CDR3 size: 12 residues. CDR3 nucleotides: TGTGCCAGCCAGGCCGGTCCGGAGACCCAGTACTTC. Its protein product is CASQAGPETQYF.

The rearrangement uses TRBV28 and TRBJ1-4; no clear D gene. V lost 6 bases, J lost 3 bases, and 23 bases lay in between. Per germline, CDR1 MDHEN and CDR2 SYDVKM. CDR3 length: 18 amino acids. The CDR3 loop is CASRVGGPMRLSNEKLFF. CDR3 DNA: TGTGCCAGCAGGGTAGGAGGGCCAATGCGTCTCTCTAATGAAAAACTGTTTTTT.

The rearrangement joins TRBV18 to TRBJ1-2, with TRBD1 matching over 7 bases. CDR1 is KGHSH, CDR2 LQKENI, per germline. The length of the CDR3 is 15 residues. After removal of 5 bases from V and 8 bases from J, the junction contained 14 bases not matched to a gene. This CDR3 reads CASSTNRGETKGYTF. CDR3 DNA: TGTGCCAGCTCAACCAACAGGGGCGAGACGAAAGGCTACACCTTC.

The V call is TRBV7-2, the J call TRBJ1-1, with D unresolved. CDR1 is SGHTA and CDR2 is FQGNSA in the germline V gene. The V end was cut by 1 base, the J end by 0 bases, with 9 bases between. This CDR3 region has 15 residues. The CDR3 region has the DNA TGTGCCAGCAGCTTAGTGGTCACAGTGAACACTGAAGCTTTCTTT. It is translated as CASSLVVTVNTEAFF.

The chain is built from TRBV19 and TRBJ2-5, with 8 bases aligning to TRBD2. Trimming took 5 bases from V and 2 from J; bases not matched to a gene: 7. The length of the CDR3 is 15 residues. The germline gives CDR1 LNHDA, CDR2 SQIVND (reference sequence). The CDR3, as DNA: TGTGCCAGTAGTCCCAGCGGGAGCCCTCAAGAGACCCAGTACTTC. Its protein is CASSPSGSPQETQYF.